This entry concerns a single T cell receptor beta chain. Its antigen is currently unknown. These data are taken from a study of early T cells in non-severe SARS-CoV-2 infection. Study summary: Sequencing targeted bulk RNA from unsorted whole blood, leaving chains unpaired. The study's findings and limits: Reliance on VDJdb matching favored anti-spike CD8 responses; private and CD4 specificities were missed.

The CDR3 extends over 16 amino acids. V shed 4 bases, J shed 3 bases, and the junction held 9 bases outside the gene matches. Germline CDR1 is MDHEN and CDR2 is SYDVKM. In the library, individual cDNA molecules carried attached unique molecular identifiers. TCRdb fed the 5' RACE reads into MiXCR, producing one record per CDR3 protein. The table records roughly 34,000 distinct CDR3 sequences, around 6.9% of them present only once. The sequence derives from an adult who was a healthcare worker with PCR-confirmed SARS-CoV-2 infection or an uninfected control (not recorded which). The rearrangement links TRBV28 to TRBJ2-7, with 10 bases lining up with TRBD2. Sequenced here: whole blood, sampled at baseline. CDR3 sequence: CASSSPTLAGVYEQYF. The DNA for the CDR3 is TGTGCCAGCAGTTCCCCCACGCTAGCGGGAGTCTACGAGCAGTACTTC. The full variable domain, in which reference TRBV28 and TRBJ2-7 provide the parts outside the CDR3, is DVKVTQSSRYLVKRTGEKVFLECVQDMDHENMFWYRQDPGLGLRLIYFSYDVKMKEKGDIPEGYSVSREKKERFSLILESASTNQTSMYLCASSSPTLAGVYEQYFGPGTRLTVT.